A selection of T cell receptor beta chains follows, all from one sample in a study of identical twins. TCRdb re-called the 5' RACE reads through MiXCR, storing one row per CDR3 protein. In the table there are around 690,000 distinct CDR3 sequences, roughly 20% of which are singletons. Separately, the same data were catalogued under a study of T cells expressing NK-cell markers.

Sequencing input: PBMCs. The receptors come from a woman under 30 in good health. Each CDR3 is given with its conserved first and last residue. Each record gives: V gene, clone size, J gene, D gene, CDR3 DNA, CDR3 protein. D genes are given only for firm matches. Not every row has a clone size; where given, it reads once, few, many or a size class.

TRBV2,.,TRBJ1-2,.,TGTGCCAGCAGTGAGGGGTCAGCTCGAGACTATGGCTACACCTTC,CASSEGSARDYGYTF
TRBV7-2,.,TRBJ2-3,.,TGTGCCAGCAGCTTAGCGCTTGGGGGATACTCAGATACGCAGTATTTT,CASSLALGGYSDTQYF
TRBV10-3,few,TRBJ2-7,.,TGTGCCATCAGTCCCCAGGGTTACGAGCAGTACTTC,CAISPQGYEQYF
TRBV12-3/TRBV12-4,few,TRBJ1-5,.,TGTGCCAGCAGTTTTGACAGGAGGCAGCCCCAGCATTTT,CASSFDRRQPQHF
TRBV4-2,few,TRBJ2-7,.,TGTGCCAGCAGCCAAGAGGGGACGCAGGCGCCCTACGAGCAGTACTTC,CASSQEGTQAPYEQYF
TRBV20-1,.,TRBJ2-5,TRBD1,TGCAGTGCTAACAGGGGGCTGGAGACCCAGTACTTC,CSANRGLETQYF
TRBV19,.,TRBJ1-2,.,TGTGCCAGTAGTATCCAGGGGAGAGGGGCTAACTATGGCTACACCTTC,CASSIQGRGANYGYTF
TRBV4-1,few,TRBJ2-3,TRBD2,TGCGCCAGCAGCCAAGAGAGAAGCGGGAGGGGTTATACGCAGTATTTT,CASSQERSGRGYTQYF
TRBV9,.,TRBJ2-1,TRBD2,TGTGCCAGCAGCGTAGGTGGTAGCGGGGAAAATGAGCAGTTCTTC,CASSVGGSGENEQFF
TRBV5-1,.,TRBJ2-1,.,TGCGCCAGCAGCTTGGACGGGATGGCCTACAATGAGCAGTTCTTC,CASSLDGMAYNEQFF
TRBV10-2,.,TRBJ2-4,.,TGCGCCAGCAGTGCTTTCCCTAGGTACATTCAGTACTTC,CASSAFPRYIQYF
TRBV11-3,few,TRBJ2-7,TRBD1,TGTGCCAGCAGCCGCGACGGACAGGGGAGGTACGAGCAGTACTTC,CASSRDGQGRYEQYF
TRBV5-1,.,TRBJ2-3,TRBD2,TGCGCCAGCAGCTTGGGACTAGCCGATCCCACAGATACGCAGTATTTT,CASSLGLADPTDTQYF
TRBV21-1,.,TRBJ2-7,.,TGTGCCAGCGGAGGCCTGACTAGTCAGGGTTCCTACGAGCAGTACTTC,CASGGLTSQGSYEQYF
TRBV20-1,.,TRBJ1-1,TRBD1,TGCAGTGCTAGAAATTCAGGGGGCACTGAAGCTTTCTTT,CSARNSGGTEAFF
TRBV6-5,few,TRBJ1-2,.,TGTGCCAGCAGTTTTCGGGACCTCGACATTGGTAGCGGCTACACCTTC,CASSFRDLDIGSGYTF
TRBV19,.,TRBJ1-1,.,TGTGCCAGTAGTATCGGGGGAGGGAGAAACACTGAAGCTTTCTTT,CASSIGGGRNTEAFF
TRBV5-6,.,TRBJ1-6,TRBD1,TGTGCCAGCAGCCAAGTGACAGGGGAGGGATCACCCCTCCACTTT,CASSQVTGEGSPLHF
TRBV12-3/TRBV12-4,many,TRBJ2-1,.,TGTGCCAGCAAAAGGGGAACGAGCTCCTACAATGAGCAGTTCTTC,CASKRGTSSYNEQFF
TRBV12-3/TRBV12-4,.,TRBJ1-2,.,TGTGCCAGCAGTTTAAAAGCTAACTATGGCTACACCTTC,CASSLKANYGYTF
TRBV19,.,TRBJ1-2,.,TGTGCCAGTAGTATGGCAGGGAAGCCTACTTATGGCTACACCTTC,CASSMAGKPTYGYTF
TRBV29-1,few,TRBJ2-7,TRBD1,TGCAGCGCAAGGGGGCCGGGTAGGAGCTCCTACGAGCAGTACTTC,CSARGPGRSSYEQYF
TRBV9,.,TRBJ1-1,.,TGTGCCAGCAGCGTAGGTTGGGGAGGAAGCACTGAAGCTTTCTTT,CASSVGWGGSTEAFF
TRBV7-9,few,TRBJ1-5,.,TGTGCCAGCAGCTTAGGTACTGGGGCTCTTGATCAGCCCCAGCATTTT,CASSLGTGALDQPQHF
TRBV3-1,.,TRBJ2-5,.,TGTGCCAGCAGCCAAGCTGATACAGGGATCAAGGAGACCCAGTACTTC,CASSQADTGIKETQYF
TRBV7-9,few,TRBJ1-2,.,TGTGCCAGCAGCTTAGAGGCACAGTACTATGGCTACACCTTC,CASSLEAQYYGYTF
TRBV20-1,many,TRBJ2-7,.,TGCAGTGTCAGCAACCATCCCTACGAGCAGTACTTC,CSVSNHPYEQYF
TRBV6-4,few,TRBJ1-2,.,TGTGCCAGCAGTGACAAGGTCGGCTATGGCTACACCTTC,CASSDKVGYGYTF
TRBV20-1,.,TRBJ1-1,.,TGCAGTGCTAAACCGGGATTGGAGACTGAAGCTTTCTTT,CSAKPGLETEAFF
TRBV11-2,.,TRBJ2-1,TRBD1,TGTGCCAGCGAACAGTTGGGAAAACAGGGGTTGAGGCAGTTCTTC,CASEQLGKQGLRQFF
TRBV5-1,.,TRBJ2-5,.,TGCGCCAGCAGCTTGTGGAGCGTGTTCCGAGAGACCCAGTACTTC,CASSLWSVFRETQYF
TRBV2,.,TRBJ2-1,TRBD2,TGTGCCAGCAGGGGGGCGGGAGGCACCTACAATGAGCAGTTCTTC,CASRGAGGTYNEQFF
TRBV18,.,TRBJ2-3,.,TGTGCCAGCTCCCCCTTCGAGCGCACAGATACGCAGTATTTT,CASSPFERTDTQYF